This T cell receptor beta chain was recovered during a study of T cells in Graves' hyperthyroidism and ophthalmopathy. Amplification of TCR beta CDR3 regions used RNA as the template. Using the HTBI primer set, a first-round RT-PCR was run on the TCR CDR3. TCRdb re-derived calls from the multiplex PCR reads in MiXCR, one entry per CDR3 protein. The profile shows around 620,000 distinct CDR3 sequences, 14% of them singletons. This clonotype was detected many times. The J segment lost 3 bases and the V segment lost 3 bases, leaving 6 bases of the junction unmatched. The germline gives CDR1 MDHEN, CDR2 SYDVKM. This CDR3 is built from 15 residues.

The receptor was isolated from a young woman with Graves' ophthalmopathy. The chain combines TRBV28 with TRBJ1-1, with 8 bases matching TRBD1. The sample was blood. The CDR3, as DNA: TGTGCCAGCAGTTTCAGGGGGCTGTTGGACACTGAAGCTTTCTTT. Amino acid sequence: CASSFRGLLDTEAFF.